These T cell receptor beta chains were read from a single sample in a study of molecular identifiers for immune sequencing clone quantification. MiXCR, applied by TCRdb to the PCR reads, yields one record per CDR3 protein. The data hold around 320,000 distinct CDR3 sequences, with 24% observed a single time. Sequenced input: naive CD8+ T cells from blood, with Jurkat cell RNA spiked in. These receptor sequences come from a human donor in good health. Some libraries in this study had Jurkat cell RNA spiked in. Each CDR3 is given without its conserved first and last residue. A D gene is named only where the DNA matches it firmly.

V gene,J gene,D gene,CDR3 protein
TRBV7-2,TRBJ2-7,NA,ASSPTTRGSYEQY
TRBV6-2/TRBV6-3,TRBJ2-7,NA,ASRSPDGTYEQY
TRBV6-5,TRBJ2-1,NA,ASSYAPVRDNEQF
TRBV7-6,TRBJ1-1,TRBD1,ASSFNTGEGTEAF
TRBV20-1,TRBJ2-7,NA,SANPPEGPYERY
TRBV29-1,TRBJ2-3,NA,GAKDLLTDTQY
TRBV19,TRBJ1-5,NA,ASSTGFNQPQH
TRBV7-9,TRBJ1-2,NA,ASSLDPGNYGYT
TRBV7-9,TRBJ1-1,TRBD1,ASSDDRGLMNTEAF
TRBV6-5,TRBJ1-1,TRBD1,ASSYRAGTGLNTEAF
TRBV9,TRBJ2-1,NA,ASSPSSYNEQF
TRBV3-1,TRBJ2-1,NA,ASSQGQFDEQF
TRBV12-3/TRBV12-4,TRBJ2-5,NA,ASSLVGPEETQY
TRBV6-5,TRBJ2-4,TRBD1,ASSRDSRGIQY
TRBV5-6,TRBJ2-5,NA,ASSIEQQETQY
TRBV11-3,TRBJ2-2,NA,ASSLGVIRDENTGELF
TRBV29-1,TRBJ2-5,NA,SVEDYGQGGRETQY
TRBV4-3,TRBJ1-2,NA,ASSQDHFTDFYGYT
TRBV7-3,TRBJ2-5,TRBD1,ASSLGTGKEPQY
TRBV27,TRBJ1-5,NA,ASSLSHNQPQH
TRBV2,TRBJ2-3,NA,ASSPRMGWEDTPY
TRBV13,TRBJ1-1,NA,ASSSEGRIGDTEAF
TRBV12-3/TRBV12-4,TRBJ2-7,NA,ASSSTGNEQY
TRBV25-1,TRBJ2-1,NA,ASNERHSDNEQF
TRBV7-2,TRBJ2-7,NA,ASSFTGSGYEQY
TRBV7-9,TRBJ1-1,NA,ASSLMGQNTEAF